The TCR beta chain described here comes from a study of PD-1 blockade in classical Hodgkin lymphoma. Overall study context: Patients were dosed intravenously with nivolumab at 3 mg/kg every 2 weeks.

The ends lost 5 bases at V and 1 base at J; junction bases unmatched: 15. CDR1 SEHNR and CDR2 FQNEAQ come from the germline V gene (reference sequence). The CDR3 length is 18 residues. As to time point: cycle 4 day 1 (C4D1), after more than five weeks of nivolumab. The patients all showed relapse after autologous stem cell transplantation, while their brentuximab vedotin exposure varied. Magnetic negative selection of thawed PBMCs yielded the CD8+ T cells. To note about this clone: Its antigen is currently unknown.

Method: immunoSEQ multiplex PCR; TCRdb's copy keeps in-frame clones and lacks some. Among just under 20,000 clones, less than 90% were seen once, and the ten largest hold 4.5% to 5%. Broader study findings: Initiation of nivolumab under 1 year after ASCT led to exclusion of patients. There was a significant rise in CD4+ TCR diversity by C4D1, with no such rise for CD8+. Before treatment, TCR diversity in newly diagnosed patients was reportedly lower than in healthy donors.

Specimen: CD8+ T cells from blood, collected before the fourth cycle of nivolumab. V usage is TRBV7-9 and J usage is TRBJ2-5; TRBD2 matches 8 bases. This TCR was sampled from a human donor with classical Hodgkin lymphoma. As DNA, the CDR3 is TGTGCCAGCAGCCCGGAGCCCGGACTAGCAGAGATCCAAGAGACCCAGTACTTC. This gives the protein CASSPEPGLAEIQETQYF.